These T cell receptor beta chains were read from a single sample in a study of blood T cell repertoires in COVID-19. Sequencing used immunoSEQ multiplex PCR; TCRdb keeps in-frame clones, though not all of them. The table records more than 95,000 clones, 85% to 90% of them present only once. Source material: peripheral blood. The receptors here all came from a human donor in a cohort sampled during active COVID-19. Each CDR3 is given with its conserved first and last residue. The D gene is left open where the match is weak. Clone sizes are given selectively: once, few, many, or a class where the clone is expanded.

d_call: NA
clone_size: NA
v_call: TRBV5-8
j_call: TRBJ2-2
cdr3_nt: TGTGCCAGCAGCCTAACAGGGCCCGGGGAGCTGTTTTTT
cdr3_aa: CASSLTGPGELFF

d_call: TRBD2
clone_size: once
v_call: TRBV6-5
j_call: TRBJ2-3
cdr3_nt: TGTGCCAGCAGTTCCTTGGGGGGGACGGGCACAGATACGCAGTATTTT
cdr3_aa: CASSSLGGTGTDTQYF

d_call: NA
clone_size: NA
v_call: TRBV28
j_call: TRBJ1-2
cdr3_nt: TGTGCCAGCAGCCAAGAGGGTTACGATGGCTACACCTTC
cdr3_aa: CASSQEGYDGYTF

d_call: NA
clone_size: NA
v_call: TRBV20-1
j_call: TRBJ1-1
cdr3_nt: TGCAGTGCTAGCCCAAGCCGTGAAGCTTTCTTT
cdr3_aa: CSASPSREAFF

d_call: TRBD2
clone_size: NA
v_call: TRBV4-1
j_call: TRBJ2-3
cdr3_nt: TGCGCCAGCAGCCAAGATAGCGGGGATACGCAGTATTTT
cdr3_aa: CASSQDSGDTQYF

d_call: TRBD2
clone_size: NA
v_call: TRBV4-1
j_call: TRBJ2-3
cdr3_nt: TGCGCCAGCAGCCAAGACTCGGTTAGCTGGACTAGCGGGTCCACAGATACGCAGTATTTT
cdr3_aa: CASSQDSVSWTSGSTDTQYF

d_call: NA
clone_size: NA
v_call: TRBV4-2
j_call: TRBJ2-2
cdr3_nt: TGTGCCAGCAGCCAAGACAGGAACACCGGGGAGCTGTTTTTT
cdr3_aa: CASSQDRNTGELFF

d_call: NA
clone_size: few
v_call: TRBV7-9
j_call: TRBJ2-7
cdr3_nt: TGTGCCAGCAGCTTAGTATCCTACGAGCAGTACTTC
cdr3_aa: CASSLVSYEQYF

d_call: NA
clone_size: NA
v_call: TRBV28
j_call: TRBJ1-5
cdr3_nt: TGTGCCAGCAGTCCGAGCGGGGTTAGCAATCAGCCCCAGCATTTT
cdr3_aa: CASSPSGVSNQPQHF

d_call: TRBD2
clone_size: NA
v_call: TRBV7-2
j_call: TRBJ2-1
cdr3_nt: TGTGCCAGCAGCCATCCGCCCACTAGCGGGGGGGCCTACAATGAGCAGTTCTTC
cdr3_aa: CASSHPPTSGGAYNEQFF

d_call: TRBD1
clone_size: NA
v_call: TRBV28
j_call: TRBJ2-7
cdr3_nt: TGTGCCAGCAGGACCCCGGGACAGGGGACCTACGAGCAGTACTTC
cdr3_aa: CASRTPGQGTYEQYF

d_call: NA
clone_size: NA
v_call: TRBV11-2
j_call: TRBJ2-1
cdr3_nt: TGTGCCAGCAGCACCGACGACAGCTACAATGAGCAGTTCTTC
cdr3_aa: CASSTDDSYNEQFF

d_call: TRBD1
clone_size: NA
v_call: TRBV25-1
j_call: TRBJ2-1
cdr3_nt: TGTGCCAGCAGTGAACTTGGGACAGGGACCTACAATGAGCAGTTCTTC
cdr3_aa: CASSELGTGTYNEQFF

d_call: TRBD1
clone_size: few
v_call: TRBV11-1
j_call: TRBJ2-7
cdr3_nt: TGTGCCAGCAGCCCAAGGACAGGGAACTACGAGCAGTACTTC
cdr3_aa: CASSPRTGNYEQYF

d_call: TRBD1
clone_size: NA
v_call: TRBV5-4
j_call: TRBJ1-2
cdr3_nt: TGTGCCAGCAGCCCAGGACAGGGGATGCACAACTATGGCTACACCTTC
cdr3_aa: CASSPGQGMHNYGYTF

d_call: TRBD1
clone_size: NA
v_call: TRBV4-1
j_call: TRBJ1-2
cdr3_nt: TGCGCCAGCAGCCAAGATTACGTCAGGGGGGGCTACACCTTC
cdr3_aa: CASSQDYVRGGYTF

d_call: NA
clone_size: NA
v_call: TRBV4-1
j_call: TRBJ2-5
cdr3_nt: TGCGCCAGCAGCCAAGATTGGTTTGCGGAGACCCAGTACTTC
cdr3_aa: CASSQDWFAETQYF

d_call: NA
clone_size: few
v_call: TRBV6-5
j_call: TRBJ1-1
cdr3_nt: TGTGCCAGCAGGGACCAGGGTAGCACTGAAGCTTTCTTT
cdr3_aa: CASRDQGSTEAFF

d_call: NA
clone_size: NA
v_call: TRBV7-8
j_call: TRBJ2-2
cdr3_nt: TGTGCCAGCAGCCGCAGGGTGATGGACACCGGGGAGCTGTTTTTT
cdr3_aa: CASSRRVMDTGELFF

d_call: NA
clone_size: NA
v_call: TRBV28
j_call: TRBJ2-3
cdr3_nt: TGTGCCAGCAGTTTATTGCAGGGTACGCAGTATTTT
cdr3_aa: CASSLLQGTQYF

d_call: NA
clone_size: once
v_call: TRBV5-5
j_call: TRBJ1-2
cdr3_nt: TGTGCCAGCACCCCGGGACATAGTTCTAACTATGGCTACACCTTC
cdr3_aa: CASTPGHSSNYGYTF

d_call: TRBD2
clone_size: NA
v_call: TRBV2
j_call: TRBJ2-7
cdr3_nt: TGTGCCAGCAGTGCTGGACTAGCGGGGAGGGAGCAGTACTTC
cdr3_aa: CASSAGLAGREQYF

d_call: TRBD1
clone_size: NA
v_call: TRBV11-3
j_call: TRBJ1-1
cdr3_nt: TGTGCCAGCAGCAAAAGACAGGGTGAAGCTTTCTTT
cdr3_aa: CASSKRQGEAFF

d_call: NA
clone_size: NA
v_call: TRBV10-3
j_call: TRBJ1-1
cdr3_nt: TGTGCCATCAGTGAAACCGGGACTCAAGCTGAAGCTTTCTTT
cdr3_aa: CAISETGTQAEAFF

d_call: NA
clone_size: NA
v_call: TRBV3-1/TRBV3-2
j_call: TRBJ1-2
cdr3_nt: TGTGCCAGCAGCCAAACGACAGAGCTGGGTGGCTACACCTTC
cdr3_aa: CASSQTTELGGYTF

d_call: NA
clone_size: NA
v_call: TRBV18
j_call: TRBJ1-1
cdr3_nt: TGTGCCAGCTCACCCCCATCGCGGCAGAACCTTGAAGCTTTCTTT
cdr3_aa: CASSPPSRQNLEAFF

d_call: TRBD1
clone_size: NA
v_call: TRBV6-2/TRBV6-3
j_call: TRBJ1-1
cdr3_nt: TGTGCCAGCAGCCCGGAGGGGGCCTGGACTGAAGCTTTCTTT
cdr3_aa: CASSPEGAWTEAFF

d_call: TRBD1
clone_size: NA
v_call: TRBV4-2
j_call: TRBJ2-2
cdr3_nt: TGTGCCAGCAGCCAGGCCCGGACAGGGGCCGGGGAGCTGTTTTTT
cdr3_aa: CASSQARTGAGELFF

d_call: TRBD1
clone_size: NA
v_call: TRBV7-9
j_call: TRBJ1-2
cdr3_nt: TGTGCCAGCAGCCGTCTCTTGGGGGACAGGGGGGACTATGGCTACACCTTC
cdr3_aa: CASSRLLGDRGDYGYTF

d_call: TRBD1
clone_size: NA
v_call: TRBV9
j_call: TRBJ2-7
cdr3_nt: TGTGCCAGTTCTCCGGGACAGGGGGCTAGCGAGCAGTACTTC
cdr3_aa: CASSPGQGASEQYF

d_call: NA
clone_size: NA
v_call: TRBV20-1
j_call: TRBJ1-1
cdr3_nt: TGCAGTGCTAGTTCTGCTCTCCGACGGGCTGAAGCTTTCTTT
cdr3_aa: CSASSALRRAEAFF